The 23 T cell receptor beta chains below all came from one sample that was sequenced in a study of T cells in Graves' hyperthyroidism and ophthalmopathy. RNA transcripts yielded amplified TCR beta CDR3 regions. When the TCR CDR3 underwent first-round RT-PCR, the HTBI primer set was used. Each CDR3 protein is one row after TCRdb ran MiXCR on the multiplex PCR reads. The sample has some 400,000 distinct CDR3 sequences, around an eighth seen once. The sample taken for sequencing was blood. These receptors originate from a young man with Graves' hyperthyroidism that later progressed to Graves' ophthalmopathy.

There are a few counts of this clonotype. This chain uses TRBV7-9 with TRBJ2-1; unclear D gene. The CDR3 has 14 amino acids. The germline V and J ends were trimmed by 4 bases and 9 bases, with 16 bases remaining between them. The germline gives CDR1 SEHNR, CDR2 FQNEAQ (reference sequence). The CDR3 region is CASSSTSVHSEQFF. CDR3 DNA sequence: TGTGCCAGCAGCTCCACCTCAGTTCACAGTGAGCAGTTCTTC.

The table lists this clonotype with many counts. This chain connects TRBV30 to TRBJ1-1; D is perhaps TRBD1 (6 bases). The germline V and J ends were trimmed by 5 bases and 11 bases, with 21 bases remaining between them. The CDR3 loop spans 13 amino acids. Germline values: CDR1 GTSNPN, CDR2 SVGIG (reference sequence). The CDR3, as DNA: TGTGCCTGGGGGGGCCCTCCCGGCATTTTGGCTTTCTTT. Translating gives CAWGGPPGILAFF.

The chain has TRBV6-1 and TRBJ2-7; no clear D. This CDR3 has 11 amino acids. The germline V gene encodes CDR1 MNHNS and CDR2 SASEGT. The V end was cut by 11 bases, the J end by 2 bases, with 10 bases between. CDR3 region: CAVGSPYEQYF. The CDR3, as DNA: TGTGCCGTGGGCAGCCCCTACGAGCAGTACTTC.

This clonotype appeared a few times. The rearrangement uses TRBV20-1 and TRBJ1-4; D unresolved. V gave up 0 bases and J gave up 0 bases, with 20 bases separating them. Germline values: CDR1 DFQATT, CDR2 SNEGSKA (reference sequence). This CDR3 is 19 amino acids long. The CDR3 here is CSARDTLRGFRTTNEKLFF. In nucleotides, the CDR3 is TGCAGTGCTAGAGATACTTTACGGGGATTTCGAACAACTAATGAAAAACTGTTTTTT.

This clonotype has ten or more counts. The gene calls are TRBV28 and TRBJ2-7, with TRBD1 matching over 7 bases. Trimming at V came to 5 bases and at J to 3 bases, leaving 7 bases not matched to a gene. CDR3 length: 14 residues. The V gene's germline CDR1 is MDHEN and CDR2 SYDVKM. The CDR3 is CASSPPRQGYEQYF. CDR3 DNA: TGTGCCAGCAGTCCCCCCCGACAGGGCTACGAGCAGTACTTC.

A single count supports this clonotype. V gene TRBV5-1 combines with J gene TRBJ1-1, with 8 bases identical to TRBD1. The CDR3 totals 15 residues. CDR1 and CDR2 from the germline V gene are SGHRS and YFSETQ. V gave up 1 base and J gave up 9 bases; unmatched junction bases: 11. CDR3 region: CASSLTGTGDLQAFF. The CDR3 nucleotides are TGCGCCAGCAGCTTGACAGGGACAGGAGACCTCCAAGCTTTCTTT.

The sample holds a few counts of this clonotype. The chain is built from TRBV11-2 and TRBJ2-3, with 11 bases matching TRBD1. This CDR3 has 15 residues. The V gene end was trimmed by 4 bases and the J gene end by 3 bases; junction bases not matched to a gene: 3. Germline loops: CDR1 SGHAT, CDR2 FQNNGV. CDR3 protein: CASSSGQGATDTQYF. CDR3 DNA: TGTGCCAGCAGCTCCGGACAGGGGGCAACAGATACGCAGTATTTT.

The table lists this clonotype with a few counts. This chain joins TRBV3-1 and TRBJ2-2; possible D gene TRBD2, 6 bases. Trimming stripped 4 bases from V and 3 bases from J, with 12 bases between. Looked up from germline, CDR1 is LGHDT and CDR2 is YNNKEL (reference sequence). The CDR3 loop spans 15 amino acids. Written as DNA, the CDR3 is TGTGCCAGCAGCCCCCGGTGGGGGGACACCGGGGAGCTGTTTTTT. It is translated as CASSPRWGDTGELFF. Full variable domain (remainder filled in from reference TRBV3-1 and TRBJ2-2): DTAVSQTPKYLVTQMGNDKSIKCEQNLGHDTMYWYKQDSKKFLKIMFSYNNKELIINETVPNRFSPKSPDKAHLNLHINSLELGDSAVYFCASSPRWGDTGELFFGEGSRLTVL.

This clonotype was found many times. The gene calls are TRBV4-1 and TRBJ2-3; D is perhaps TRBD1 or TRBD2 (5 bases each). With 0 bases removed from V and 6 bases from J, the gap between germline ends came to 13 bases. The CDR3 contains 15 residues. Germline V gene lookup returns CDR1 MGHRA and CDR2 YSYEKL. The CDR3 loop is CASSQEPGRLDTQYF. The CDR3 DNA reads TGCGCCAGCAGCCAAGAACCGGGACGCCTGGATACGCAGTATTTT.

The table lists this clonotype with a few counts. This sequence joins TRBV15 and TRBJ2-5; 8 bases are shared with TRBD2. The CDR3 totals 16 residues. Looked up from germline, CDR1 is LNHNV and CDR2 is YYDKDF (reference sequence). With V trimmed by 0 bases and J by 4 bases, 7 bases remained unmatched. The CDR3 sequence is CATSRDQAGGRETQYF. Here the CDR3 DNA reads TGTGCCACCAGCAGAGATCAGGCGGGGGGCCGAGAGACCCAGTACTTC.

The J gene is TRBJ1-1, the V gene TRBV20-1, with TRBD1 matching 7 bases. Trimming took 5 bases from V and 5 from J; bases not matched to a gene: 8. The germline gives CDR1 DFQATT, CDR2 SNEGSKA (reference sequence). This CDR3 has 13 residues. This CDR3 reads CSASGTESTEAFF. The CDR3 DNA reads as TGCAGTGCTTCCGGGACAGAGAGTACTGAAGCTTTCTTT.

This chain joins TRBV20-1 and TRBJ2-1, with a tentative D call TRBD1 (5 bases). Germline V gene sequence: CDR1 DFQATT, CDR2 SNEGSKA (reference sequence). V was trimmed by 6 bases and J by 8 bases, leaving 17 bases between them. This CDR3 contains 13 residues. As DNA, the CDR3 is TGCAGTGCCCCCCCGGTGGGCAGGGATGAGCAGTTCTTC. It translates to CSAPPVGRDEQFF.

This clonotype was detected a few times. The V and J genes are TRBV20-1 and TRBJ2-2; 8 nucleotides line up with TRBD2. Germline CDR1 is DFQATT and CDR2 is SNEGSKA (reference sequence). The CDR3 is made up of 15 amino acids. Losses at the gene ends were 0 bases for V and 5 bases for J; bases not matched to a gene: 5. The CDR3 here is CSARDFRGGTGELFF. CDR3 nucleotide sequence: TGCAGTGCTAGAGATTTTCGCGGGGGGACCGGGGAGCTGTTTTTT.

This clonotype showed up just a few times. The chain joins TRBV9 to TRBJ1-2, with D hard to call. CDR1 is SGDLS, CDR2 YYNGEE, per germline. CDR3 length: 14 amino acids. V gave up 0 bases and J gave up 8 bases, with 14 bases separating them. The CDR3 loop reads CASSVAGETGGYTF. The CDR3 bases are TGTGCCAGCAGCGTAGCTGGGGAAACGGGCGGCTACACCTTC.

This rearrangement joins TRBV18 to TRBJ2-5; D might be TRBD1 (6 bases). This CDR3 contains 13 residues. Deletions cut 3 bases from V and 4 bases from J, with 9 bases between. Germline V lookup: CDR1 KGHSH, CDR2 LQKENI. The CDR3 is CASSPDSLETQYF. Written as DNA, the CDR3 is TGTGCCAGCTCACCGGACAGTTTAGAGACCCAGTACTTC.

This clonotype was seen at least ten times. The chain carries TRBV24-1 and TRBJ1-1, with a possible D match to TRBD1 (5 bases). This CDR3 is 12 amino acids long. V was trimmed by 4 bases and J by 10 bases, leaving 12 bases between them. From germline, CDR1 is KGHDR and CDR2 SFDVKD. The CDR3 sequence is CATSEPGGRAFF. The CDR3 nucleotides are TGTGCCACCAGTGAACCCGGGGGGAGAGCTTTCTTT.

This clonotype was recorded at least ten times. The chain links TRBV10-3 to TRBJ2-1, with 9 nucleotides matching TRBD1. The CDR3 sequence is 13 residues long. The junction had 5 bases not matched to a gene; V was cut back by 10 bases and J by 4 bases. CDR1 ENHRY and CDR2 SYGVKD come from the germline V gene. As DNA, the CDR3 is TGTGCCAACCGGGACAGGGAATACAATGAGCAGTTCTTC. Translated: CANRDREYNEQFF.

This clonotype has more than one count but fewer than ten. The V gene is TRBV29-1, the J gene TRBJ2-7; 8 nucleotides agree with TRBD1. Germline V CDR1 and CDR2: SQVTM, ANQGSEA. V was pared by 2 bases and J by 2 bases, with 5 bases of the junction left unmatched. CDR3 length: 14 residues. The CDR3 nucleotides read TGCAGCGTTGAAACGGACAGGGTCCCCTACGAGCAGTACTTC. This translates into CSVETDRVPYEQYF.

V and J are TRBV11-2 and TRBJ2-2; 10 positions match TRBD2. Per the germline V gene, CDR1 is SGHAT and CDR2 is FQNNGV. The CDR3 contains 15 residues. Trimming took 6 bases from V and 7 from J; bases not matched to a gene: 8. This CDR3 is CASSLSGGAVGELFF. DNA of the CDR3: TGTGCCAGCAGTCTAAGCGGGGGGGCGGTCGGGGAGCTGTTTTTT.

In its sample, this clonotype was seen many times. J is TRBJ2-7 and V is TRBV5-8; D is undetermined. Deletions cut 0 bases from V and 6 bases from J, with 7 bases between. The CDR3 totals 12 residues. Germline-derived CDR1 and CDR2 are SGHTS and YDEGEE. CDR3 sequence (DNA): TGTGCCAGCAGCTTGGCGGCTATCGAGCAGTACTTC. Translation gives CASSLAAIEQYF.

The table lists this clonotype with many counts. The rearrangement links TRBV5-1 to TRBJ2-5; 7 bases are shared with TRBD2. Germline assignment: CDR1 SGHRS and CDR2 YFSETQ. The CDR3 consists of 16 residues. V lost 0 bases to trimming and J lost 4 bases; unmatched junction nucleotides: 9. The CDR3 sequence: CASSLAHPGRGETQYF. The CDR3 coding sequence is TGCGCCAGCAGCTTGGCCCACCCAGGGAGGGGAGAGACCCAGTACTTC.

This clonotype was counted ten times or more. The chain combines TRBV30 with TRBJ1-2; 7 positions agree with TRBD1. The CDR3 totals 13 residues. V lost 5 bases and J lost 4; bases outside the gene matches: 7. Germline CDR1 and CDR2: GTSNPN and SVGIG (reference sequence). CDR3 amino acids: CAWSEGAGYGYTF. CDR3 in DNA: TGTGCCTGGTCTGAGGGGGCGGGCTATGGCTACACCTTC.

This clonotype has ten or more counts. The V and J genes are TRBV2 and TRBJ1-4; D uncertain. Germline CDR1 SNHLY, CDR2 FYNNEI. The CDR3 has 15 amino acids. V gave up 1 base and J gave up 0 bases, with 6 bases separating them. The DNA of the CDR3 is TGTGCCAGCAGTGAAGGCGCTACAACTAATGAAAAACTGTTTTTT. Protein product: CASSEGATTNEKLFF.